The 20 T cell receptor beta chains in this list originate from one sample, sequenced in a study of cytomegalovirus exposure and HLA in healthy donors. A multiplex PCR was run with 60 Vbeta primers and 13 Jbeta primers. The repertoire was sequenced with immunoSEQ multiplex PCR; TCRdb's copy has only in-frame clones and lacks some. The profile shows 190,000 or so clones, around four fifths of them singletons. The sequenced sample consisted of PBMCs. The source of these receptors is a woman aged 45 to 65 in good health and CMV-seropositive.

J is TRBJ2-7 and V is TRBV5-1; TRBD2 is a possible D gene (6 bases). Trimming took 8 bases from V and 0 from J, leaving 15 bases between them. The CDR3 has 14 residues. The V gene's germline CDR1 is SGHRS and CDR2 YFSETQ. The CDR3 is CASRVSGGSYEQYF. The CDR3 DNA reads TGCGCCAGTAGAGTATCCGGGGGCTCCTACGAGCAGTACTTC.

This clone has more than one count but fewer than ten. The chain carries TRBV7-6 and TRBJ1-1; D remains unclear. V lost 0 bases, J lost 5 bases, and 10 bases lay in between. Looked up from germline, CDR1 is SGHVS and CDR2 is FNYEAQ. CDR3 length: 14 residues. The CDR3 spells CASSLAGYGTEAFF. In DNA, the CDR3 is TGTGCCAGCAGCTTAGCCGGGTATGGAACTGAAGCTTTCTTT.

The rearrangement joins TRBV19 to TRBJ2-7; 7 bases fit TRBD2. J lost 3 bases, V lost 3 bases, and 2 bases had no gene match. The CDR3 contains 13 residues. Germline V gene data show CDR1 as LNHDA and CDR2 as SQIVND (reference sequence). This chain's CDR3 is CASSMGRVYEQYF. The CDR3 DNA follows: TGTGCCAGTAGTATGGGGAGGGTCTACGAGCAGTACTTC.

The chain joins TRBV13 to TRBJ2-3; D remains unclear. This CDR3 has 14 residues. Trimming removed 4 bases from V and 5 bases from J, with 13 bases in between. CDR1 is PRHDT, CDR2 FYEKMQ, per germline (reference sequence). Here the CDR3 reads CASSYPTNRDTQYF. As DNA, the CDR3 is TGTGCCAGCAGCTACCCCACCAACAGAGATACGCAGTATTTT.

The rearrangement links TRBV2 to TRBJ1-5; 7 bases are shared with TRBD1. The CDR3 runs 15 residues. The V and J ends lost 6 bases and 4 bases, in that order; junction bases with no gene match: 9. The germline V gene encodes CDR1 SNHLY and CDR2 FYNNEI. The chain's CDR3 is CASSRRGLQNQPQHF. The CDR3 DNA is TGTGCCAGCAGCCGGAGGGGGCTACAAAATCAGCCCCAGCATTTT.

A word on this clone: Other nucleotide sequences from this sample produce the same CDR3. The V call is TRBV6-5, the J call TRBJ1-2; D is unclear. V dropped 0 bases and J dropped 5 bases, with 4 bases sitting between them. The CDR3 is 12 residues long. CDR1 MNHEY and CDR2 SVGAGI come from the germline V gene. CDR3 DNA: TGTGCCAGCAGTTACTCCGGTTATGGCTACACCTTC. Translated, it gives CASSYSGYGYTF.

CDR3 protein: CATSPRLTGYNQYF. As DNA, the CDR3 is TGTGCCACCAGCCCACGTCTAACAGGGTACAATCAGTACTTC. The V and J genes are TRBV15 and TRBJ2-4, with TRBD1 as a possible D gene (6 bases). The CDR3 runs to 14 residues. V was cut by 5 bases and J by 12 bases, with 20 bases left in between. CDR1 is LNHNV and CDR2 is YYDKDF in the germline V gene (reference sequence).

V usage is TRBV5-6 and J usage is TRBJ1-3, with 9 positions matching TRBD1. V dropped 0 bases and J dropped 3; count of bases not matched to a gene: 4. CDR3 size: 16 residues. Germline V gives CDR1 SGHDT, CDR2 YYEEEE. The CDR3 sequence is CASSLGGQGFGNTIYF. For the CDR3, the DNA is TGTGCCAGCAGCTTGGGGGGACAGGGCTTTGGAAACACCATATATTTT.

The chain is built from TRBV2 and TRBJ1-5; TRBD1 matches 7 bases. The ends lost 5 bases at V and 5 bases at J; junction bases unmatched: 12. The CDR3 has 16 amino acids. Per the germline V gene, CDR1 is SNHLY and CDR2 is FYNNEI. CDR3 region: CASSKQGPRSYQPQHF. CDR3 DNA: TGTGCCAGCAGTAAACAGGGGCCCCGAAGCTATCAGCCCCAGCATTTT.

This chain joins TRBV6-1 and TRBJ1-2; unclear D gene. The CDR3 is made up of 13 amino acids. V was cut by 1 base and J by 8 bases, with 11 bases left in between. Per the germline V gene, CDR1 is MNHNS and CDR2 is SASEGT. The CDR3 loop reads CASSEGQVLGYTF. DNA for the CDR3: TGTGCCAGCAGTGAAGGGCAGGTGCTCGGCTACACCTTC.

V and J are TRBV14 and TRBJ2-7, with D unresolved. From germline, CDR1 is SGHDN and CDR2 FVKESK. The CDR3 runs 11 residues. V was trimmed by 4 bases and J by 3 bases, leaving 4 bases between them. DNA for the CDR3: TGTGCCAGCAGCCTAAACTACGAGCAGTACTTC. It is translated as CASSLNYEQYF.

On this clone: Other DNA sequences of this sample code for an identical CDR3. The chain employs TRBV6-1 and TRBJ1-6, with 7 bases lining up with TRBD1. Germline V lookup: CDR1 MNHNS, CDR2 SASEGT. This CDR3 has 14 amino acids. Trimming took 3 bases from V and 4 from J; bases not matched to a gene: 0. The DNA for the CDR3 is TGTGCCAGCAGTGAGACAGGGTATAATTCACCCCTCCACTTT. It encodes CASSETGYNSPLHF.

This clone was found a few times. The chain is built from TRBV19 and TRBJ2-6, with D perhaps TRBD1 (6 bases). Deletions cut 1 base from V and 2 bases from J, with 12 bases between. CDR1 LNHDA and CDR2 SQIVND come from the germline V gene (reference sequence). There are 17 residues in the CDR3. The CDR3 sequence is CASSIGTRGTGANVLTF. CDR3 in DNA: TGTGCCAGTAGTATAGGTACTAGGGGGACTGGGGCCAACGTCCTGACTTTC.

The chain recombines TRBV5-1 with TRBJ2-1; the match to TRBD2 covers 8 bases. This CDR3 comprises 16 residues. The V segment lost 0 bases and the J segment 8 bases; nucleotides outside the gene matches: 10. Germline values: CDR1 SGHRS, CDR2 YFSETQ. The chain's CDR3 is CASSLAPGAGGDEQFF. The CDR3 coding sequence is TGCGCCAGCAGCTTGGCCCCAGGGGCGGGGGGCGATGAGCAGTTCTTC. Supplemented by reference TRBV5-1 and TRBJ2-1, the full variable domain reads KAGVTQTPRYLIKTRGQQVTLSCSPISGHRSVSWYQQTPGQGLQFLFEYFSETQRNKGNFPGRFSGRQFSNSRSEMNVSTLELGDSALYLCASSLAPGAGGDEQFFGPGTRLTVL.

The chain carries TRBV10-3 and TRBJ1-2; 8 positions agree with TRBD1. V trimming: 6 bases; J trimming: 9 bases; junction bases outside the gene matches: 6. This CDR3 region has 12 residues. Germline V gene data show CDR1 as ENHRY and CDR2 as SYGVKD. The DNA of the CDR3 is TGTGCCATCAGCCAAAGACAGGGGAGCTACACCTTC. Protein product: CAISQRQGSYTF.

The V and J genes are TRBV27 and TRBJ1-1; 7 nucleotides match TRBD1. V lost 8 bases and J lost 7; bases outside the gene matches: 7. This CDR3 is 12 amino acids long. Germline values: CDR1 MNHEY, CDR2 SMNVEV (reference sequence). The CDR3 bases are TGTGCCAGCTGGGGGGCAGGGGGTGAAGCTTTCTTT. It is translated as CASWGAGGEAFF.

The rearrangement joins TRBV5-6 to TRBJ2-3, with D perhaps TRBD2 (5 bases). CDR1 is SGHDT and CDR2 is YYEEEE in the germline V gene. This CDR3 spans 16 amino acids. Trimming removed 4 bases from V and 4 bases from J, with 19 bases in between. The CDR3: CASSRRLVRGADTQYF. The CDR3, as DNA: TGTGCCAGCAGCCGTCGACTTGTCCGGGGAGCAGATACGCAGTATTTT.

The rearrangement joins TRBV25-1 to TRBJ2-7; D is perhaps TRBD1 (5 bases). V lost 7 bases to trimming and J lost 7 bases, with 11 bases between them. Germline V gene sequence: CDR1 MGHDK, CDR2 SYGVNS. The CDR3 has 11 residues. DNA of the CDR3: TGTGCCAGCAAAGGGGTCGGGGAGCAGTACTTC. Protein product: CASKGVGEQYF.

The V call is TRBV7-2, the J call TRBJ1-1; 9 nucleotides line up with TRBD1. Germline V gene data show CDR1 as SGHTA and CDR2 as FQGNSA. CDR3 length: 15 residues. The V gene end was trimmed by 5 bases and the J gene end by 0 bases; junction bases not matched to a gene: 4. The CDR3 nucleotides read TGTGCCAGCAGCCGAGGGACAGGGCTGAACACTGAAGCTTTCTTT. This encodes CASSRGTGLNTEAFF. The full variable domain, in which reference TRBV7-2 and TRBJ1-1 provide the parts outside the CDR3, is GAGVSQSPSNKVTEKGKDVELRCDPISGHTALYWYRQSLGQGLEFLIYFQGNSAPDKSGLPSDRFSAERTGGSVSTLTIQRTQQEDSAVYLCASSRGTGLNTEAFFGQGTRLTVV.

This chain uses TRBV2 with TRBJ1-5; D is possibly TRBD1 (5 bases). The CDR3 loop spans 14 amino acids. The germline gives CDR1 SNHLY, CDR2 FYNNEI. Trimming took 6 bases from V and 3 from J, leaving 12 bases between them. CDR3 in amino acids: CASSDRDFNQPQHF. The CDR3 DNA reads as TGTGCCAGCAGCGACCGGGACTTCAATCAGCCCCAGCATTTT.